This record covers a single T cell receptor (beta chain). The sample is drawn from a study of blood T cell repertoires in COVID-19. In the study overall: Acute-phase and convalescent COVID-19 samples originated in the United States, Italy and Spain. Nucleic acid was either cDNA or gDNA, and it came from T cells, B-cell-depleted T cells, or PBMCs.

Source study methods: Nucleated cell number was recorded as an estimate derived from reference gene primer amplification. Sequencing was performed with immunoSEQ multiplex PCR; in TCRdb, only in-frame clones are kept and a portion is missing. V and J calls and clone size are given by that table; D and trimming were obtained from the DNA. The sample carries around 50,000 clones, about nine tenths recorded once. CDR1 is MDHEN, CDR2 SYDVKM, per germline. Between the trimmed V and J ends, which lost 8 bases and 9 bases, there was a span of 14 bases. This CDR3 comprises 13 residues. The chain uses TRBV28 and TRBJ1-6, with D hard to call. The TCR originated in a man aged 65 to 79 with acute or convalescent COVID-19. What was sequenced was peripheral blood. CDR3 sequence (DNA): TGTGCCAGCGCGACTTTTGGGAGTTCACCCCTCCACTTT. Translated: CASATFGSSPLHF.